The present entry profiles one T cell receptor beta chain with its context. Its antigen is currently unknown. Following a re-call of the 5' RACE reads, TCRdb has one entry per CDR3 protein and lacks DNA. This table lists about 440,000 distinct CDR3 sequences. The source of the sample is a study of monozygotic twins with inflammatory bowel disease. General study points: The analysis did not separate different T cell subtypes. Fewer shared clonotypes with others were found in IBD patients than in healthy twins, especially with disease activity. Against healthy co-twins, IBD patients had lower TCRbeta diversity (measured by inverse Simpson).

From germline, CDR1 is SGHRS and CDR2 YFSETQ. The CDR3 sequence is 15 residues long. The sample comprised blood. The sequence was collected from a human donor with ulcerative colitis or Crohn's disease, or a healthy co-twin of an affected twin (not recorded which). This chain connects TRBV5-1 to TRBJ2-5; checking the TCRdb D call of TRBD2 is not possible without DNA. CDR3 region: CASSKAGLAGETQYF.